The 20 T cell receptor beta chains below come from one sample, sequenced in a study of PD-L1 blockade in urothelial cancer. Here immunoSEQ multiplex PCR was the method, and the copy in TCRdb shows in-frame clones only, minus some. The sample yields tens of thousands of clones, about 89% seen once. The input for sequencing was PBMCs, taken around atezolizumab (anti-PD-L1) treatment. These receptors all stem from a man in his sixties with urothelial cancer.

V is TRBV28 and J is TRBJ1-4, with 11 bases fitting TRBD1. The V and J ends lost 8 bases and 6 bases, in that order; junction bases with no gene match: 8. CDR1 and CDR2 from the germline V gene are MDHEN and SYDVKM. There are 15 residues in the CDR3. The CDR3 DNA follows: TGTGCCAGCTCTCCCTGGGGACAGGGGGATGAAAAACTGTTTTTT. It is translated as CASSPWGQGDEKLFF.

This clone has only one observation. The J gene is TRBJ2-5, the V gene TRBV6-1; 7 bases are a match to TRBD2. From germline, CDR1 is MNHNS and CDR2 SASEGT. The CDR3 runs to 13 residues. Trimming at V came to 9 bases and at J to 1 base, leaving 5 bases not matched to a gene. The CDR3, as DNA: TGTGCCAGTGGGGGGGAGCTCCAAGAGACCCAGTACTTC. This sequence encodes CASGGELQETQYF.

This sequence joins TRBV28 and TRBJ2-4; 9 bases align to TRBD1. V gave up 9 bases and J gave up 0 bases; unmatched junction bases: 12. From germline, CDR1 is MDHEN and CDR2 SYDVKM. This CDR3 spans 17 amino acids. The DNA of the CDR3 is TGTGCCAGTAAAACTCCGGACAGGGGTTTAGCCAAAAACATTCAGTACTTC. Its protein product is CASKTPDRGLAKNIQYF.

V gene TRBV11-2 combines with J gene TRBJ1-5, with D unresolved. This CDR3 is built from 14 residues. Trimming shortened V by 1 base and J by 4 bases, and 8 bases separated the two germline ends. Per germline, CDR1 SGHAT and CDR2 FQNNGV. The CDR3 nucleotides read TGTGCCAGCAGCTTAGTTCCCCGGAATCAGCCCCAGCATTTT. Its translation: CASSLVPRNQPQHF. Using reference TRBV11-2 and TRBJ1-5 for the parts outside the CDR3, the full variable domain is EAGVAQSPRYKIIEKRQSVAFWCNPISGHATLYWYQQILGQGPKLLIQFQNNGVVDDSQLPKDRFSAERLKGVDSTLKIQPAKLEDSAVYLCASSLVPRNQPQHFGDGTRLSIL.

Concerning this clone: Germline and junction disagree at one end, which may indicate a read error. In nucleotides, the CDR3 is TGTGCCAGCAGCTTGGTAGGACAGAACGAACAGTACTTC. Translating it yields CASSLVGQNEQYF. The chain has TRBV11-2 and TRBJ2-7; perhaps TRBD1 as D (6 bases). Germline values: CDR1 SGHAT, CDR2 FQNNGV. The CDR3 consists of 13 residues.

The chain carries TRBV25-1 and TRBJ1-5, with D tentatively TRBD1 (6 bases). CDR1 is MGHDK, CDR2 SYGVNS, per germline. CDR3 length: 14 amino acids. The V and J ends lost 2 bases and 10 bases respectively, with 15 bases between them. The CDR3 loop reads CASSEPGATSPQHF. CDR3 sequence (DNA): TGTGCCAGCAGTGAACCAGGGGCCACCTCACCCCAGCATTTT.

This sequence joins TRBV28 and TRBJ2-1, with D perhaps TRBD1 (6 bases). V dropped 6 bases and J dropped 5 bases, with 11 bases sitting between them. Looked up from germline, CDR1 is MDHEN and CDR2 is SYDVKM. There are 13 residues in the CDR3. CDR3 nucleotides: TGTGCCAGCAGCTACAGGGACAACAATGAGCAGTTCTTC. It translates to CASSYRDNNEQFF.

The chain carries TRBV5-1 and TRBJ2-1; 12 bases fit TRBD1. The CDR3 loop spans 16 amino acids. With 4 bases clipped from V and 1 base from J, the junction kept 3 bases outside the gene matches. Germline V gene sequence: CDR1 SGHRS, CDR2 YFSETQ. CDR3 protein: CASSPGQGASYNEQFF. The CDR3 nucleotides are TGCGCCAGCAGCCCGGGACAGGGGGCTTCCTACAATGAGCAGTTCTTC.

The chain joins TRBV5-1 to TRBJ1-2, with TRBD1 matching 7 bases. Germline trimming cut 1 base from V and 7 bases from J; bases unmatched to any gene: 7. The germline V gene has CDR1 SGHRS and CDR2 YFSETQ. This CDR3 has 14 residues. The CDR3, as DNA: TGCGCCAGCAGCTTGATTGACAGGGTGGTTGGCTACACCTTC. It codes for CASSLIDRVVGYTF.

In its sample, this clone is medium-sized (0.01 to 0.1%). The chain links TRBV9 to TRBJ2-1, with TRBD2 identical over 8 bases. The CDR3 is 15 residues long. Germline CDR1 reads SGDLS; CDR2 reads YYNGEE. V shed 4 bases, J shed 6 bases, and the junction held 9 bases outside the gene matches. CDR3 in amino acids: CASSLVGTRPNEQFF. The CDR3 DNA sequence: TGTGCCAGCAGCCTTGTTGGGACTAGACCCAATGAGCAGTTCTTC. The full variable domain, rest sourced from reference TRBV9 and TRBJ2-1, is DSGVTQTPKHLITATGQRVTLRCSPRSGDLSVYWYQQSLDQGLQFLIQYYNGEERAKGNILERFSAQQFPDLHSELNLSSLELGDSALYFCASSLVGTRPNEQFFGPGTRLTVL.

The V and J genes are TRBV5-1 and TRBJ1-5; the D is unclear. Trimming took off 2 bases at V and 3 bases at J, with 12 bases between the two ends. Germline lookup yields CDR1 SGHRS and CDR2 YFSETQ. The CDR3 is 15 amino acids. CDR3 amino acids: CASSFSGTDNQPQHF. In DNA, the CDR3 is TGCGCCAGCAGCTTTTCAGGTACAGACAATCAGCCCCAGCATTTT.

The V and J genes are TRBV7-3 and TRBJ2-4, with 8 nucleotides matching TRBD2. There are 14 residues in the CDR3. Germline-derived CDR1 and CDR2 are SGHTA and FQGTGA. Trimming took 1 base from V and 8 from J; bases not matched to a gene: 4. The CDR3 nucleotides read TGTGCCAGCAGCTTAAGGCCGGGAGGGGACATTCAGTACTTC. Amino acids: CASSLRPGGDIQYF.

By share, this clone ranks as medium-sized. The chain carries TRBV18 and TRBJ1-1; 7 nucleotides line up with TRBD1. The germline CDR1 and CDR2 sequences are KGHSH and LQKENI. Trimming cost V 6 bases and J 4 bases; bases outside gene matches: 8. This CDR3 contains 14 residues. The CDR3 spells CASSPGQSATEAFF. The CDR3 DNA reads TGTGCCAGCTCTCCGGGACAGTCGGCCACTGAAGCTTTCTTT.

CDR3 loop: CASSFGQGGDGELFF. The CDR3 coding sequence is TGCGCCAGCAGTTTCGGACAGGGCGGGGACGGGGAGCTGTTTTTT. The chain is built from TRBV5-1 and TRBJ2-2; 8 bases are shared with TRBD1. The CDR3 is made up of 15 amino acids. Germline CDR1 and CDR2: SGHRS and YFSETQ. J lost 7 bases, V lost 5 bases, and 10 bases had no gene match.

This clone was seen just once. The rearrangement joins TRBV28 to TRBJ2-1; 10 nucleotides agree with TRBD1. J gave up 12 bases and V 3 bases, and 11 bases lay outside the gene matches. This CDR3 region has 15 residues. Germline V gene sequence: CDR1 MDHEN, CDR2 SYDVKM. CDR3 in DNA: TGTGCCAGCAGTTTGGGGACAGGGGCGATTTTAGTGCAGTTCTTC. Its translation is CASSLGTGAILVQFF.

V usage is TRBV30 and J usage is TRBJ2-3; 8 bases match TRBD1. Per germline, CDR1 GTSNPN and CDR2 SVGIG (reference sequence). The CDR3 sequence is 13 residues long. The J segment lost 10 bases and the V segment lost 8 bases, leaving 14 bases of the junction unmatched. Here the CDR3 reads CAGTGALGGAQYF. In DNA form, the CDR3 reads TGTGCCGGGACAGGCGCACTAGGCGGGGCGCAGTATTTT.

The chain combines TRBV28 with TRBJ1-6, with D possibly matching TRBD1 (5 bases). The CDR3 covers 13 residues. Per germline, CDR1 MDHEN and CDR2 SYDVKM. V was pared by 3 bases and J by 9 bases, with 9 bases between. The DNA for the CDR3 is TGTGCCAGCAGTTTGGTGGGGGGTTCACCCCTCCACTTT. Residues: CASSLVGGSPLHF.

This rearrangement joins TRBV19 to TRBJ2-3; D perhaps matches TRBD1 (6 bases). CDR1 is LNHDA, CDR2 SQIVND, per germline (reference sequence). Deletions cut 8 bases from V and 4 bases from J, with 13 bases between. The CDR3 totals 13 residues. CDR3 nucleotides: TGTGCCAGTTCGCAGGGGAAGGCAGATACGCAGTATTTT. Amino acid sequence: CASSQGKADTQYF.

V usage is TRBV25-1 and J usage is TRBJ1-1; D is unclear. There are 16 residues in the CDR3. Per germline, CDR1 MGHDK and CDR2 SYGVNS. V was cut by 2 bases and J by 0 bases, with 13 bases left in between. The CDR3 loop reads CASSEDRVPMNTEAFF. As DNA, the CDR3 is TGTGCCAGCAGTGAAGATCGGGTTCCCATGAACACTGAAGCTTTCTTT.

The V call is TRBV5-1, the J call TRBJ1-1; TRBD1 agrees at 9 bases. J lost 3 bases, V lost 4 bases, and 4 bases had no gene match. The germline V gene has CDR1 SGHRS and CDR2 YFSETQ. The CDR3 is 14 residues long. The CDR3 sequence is CASSRTGEDTEAFF. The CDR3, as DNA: TGCGCCAGCAGCCGGACAGGGGAGGACACTGAAGCTTTCTTT.